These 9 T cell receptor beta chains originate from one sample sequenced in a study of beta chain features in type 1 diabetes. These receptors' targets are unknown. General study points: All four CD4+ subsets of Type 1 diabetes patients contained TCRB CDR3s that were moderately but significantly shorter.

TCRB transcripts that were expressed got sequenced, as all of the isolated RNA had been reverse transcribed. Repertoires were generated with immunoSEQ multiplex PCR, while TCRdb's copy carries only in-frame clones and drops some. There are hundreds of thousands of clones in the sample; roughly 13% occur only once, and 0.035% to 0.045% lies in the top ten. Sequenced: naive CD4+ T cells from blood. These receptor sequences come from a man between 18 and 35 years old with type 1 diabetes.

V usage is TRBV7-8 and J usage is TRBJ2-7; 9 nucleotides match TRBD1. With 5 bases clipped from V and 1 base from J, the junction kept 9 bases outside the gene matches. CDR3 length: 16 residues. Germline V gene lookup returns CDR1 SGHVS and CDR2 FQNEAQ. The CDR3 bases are TGTGCCAGCAGCCGATCGACCGGGACAGGGTCCTACGAGCAGTACTTC. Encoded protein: CASSRSTGTGSYEQYF.

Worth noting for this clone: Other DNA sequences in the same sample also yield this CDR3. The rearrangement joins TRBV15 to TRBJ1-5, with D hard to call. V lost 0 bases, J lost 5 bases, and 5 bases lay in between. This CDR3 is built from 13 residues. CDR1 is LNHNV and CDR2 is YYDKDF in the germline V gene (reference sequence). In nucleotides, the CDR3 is TGTGCCACCAGCAGAGATGGGGATCAGCCCCAGCATTTT. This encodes CATSRDGDQPQHF.

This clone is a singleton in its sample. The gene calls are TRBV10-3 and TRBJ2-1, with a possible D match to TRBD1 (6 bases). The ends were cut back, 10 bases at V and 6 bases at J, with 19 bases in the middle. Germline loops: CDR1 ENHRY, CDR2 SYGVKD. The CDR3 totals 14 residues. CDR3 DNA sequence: TGTGCCACCACCCACCGGGACACCCGCAATGAGCAGTTCTTC. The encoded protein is CATTHRDTRNEQFF.

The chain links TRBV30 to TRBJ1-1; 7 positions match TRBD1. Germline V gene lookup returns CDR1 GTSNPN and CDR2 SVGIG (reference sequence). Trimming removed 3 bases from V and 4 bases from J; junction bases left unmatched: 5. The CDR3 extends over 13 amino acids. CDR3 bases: TGTGCCTGGAGAAACTCAGGGGGCACTGAAGCTTTCTTT. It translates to CAWRNSGGTEAFF.

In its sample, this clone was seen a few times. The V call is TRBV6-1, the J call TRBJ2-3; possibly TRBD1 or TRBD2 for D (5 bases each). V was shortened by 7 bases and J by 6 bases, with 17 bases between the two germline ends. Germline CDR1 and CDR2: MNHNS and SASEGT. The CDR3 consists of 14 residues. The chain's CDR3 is CASITGRSRDTQYF. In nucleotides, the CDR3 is TGTGCCAGCATCACGGGGCGGTCGAGGGATACGCAGTATTTT.

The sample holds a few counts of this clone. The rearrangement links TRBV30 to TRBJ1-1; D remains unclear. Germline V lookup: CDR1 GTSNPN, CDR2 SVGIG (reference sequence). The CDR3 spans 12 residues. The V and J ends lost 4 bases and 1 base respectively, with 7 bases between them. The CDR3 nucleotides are TGTGCCTGGAAATTCGAGAACACTGAAGCTTTCTTT. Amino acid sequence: CAWKFENTEAFF.

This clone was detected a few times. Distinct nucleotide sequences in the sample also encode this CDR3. The CDR3 sequence: CASRRGNQPQHF. As DNA, the CDR3 is TGTGCCAGTAGGAGGGGGAATCAGCCCCAGCATTTT. The rearrangement links TRBV19 to TRBJ1-5, with D maybe TRBD1 (6 bases). CDR1 is LNHDA, CDR2 SQIVND, per germline (reference sequence). V was pared by 6 bases and J by 4 bases, with 7 bases between. The CDR3 sequence is 12 residues long.

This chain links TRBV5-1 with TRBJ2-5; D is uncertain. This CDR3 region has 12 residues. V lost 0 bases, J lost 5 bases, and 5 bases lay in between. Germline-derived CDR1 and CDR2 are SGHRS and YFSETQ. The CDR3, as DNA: TGCGCCAGCAGCTTGGTTCCGGAGACCCAGTACTTC. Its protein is CASSLVPETQYF.

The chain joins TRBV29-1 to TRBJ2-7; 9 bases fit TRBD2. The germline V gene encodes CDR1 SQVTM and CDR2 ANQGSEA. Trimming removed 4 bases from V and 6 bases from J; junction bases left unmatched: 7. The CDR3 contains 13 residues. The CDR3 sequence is CSVGGTSFSEQYF. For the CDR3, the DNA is TGCAGCGTTGGTGGGACTAGCTTTTCCGAGCAGTACTTC.